The clone carrying this T cell receptor (beta chain) was recorded a few times. Its antigen is not known. Time point reported: pre-sensitization, week 0. Treatment indicated: therapeutic diphenylcyclopropenone sensitization with weekly scalp DPC. The donor pool consisted of alopecia patients aged 18 to 70 years, considered suitable for DPC. This specimen comes from a study of human T cells and chemical hapten exposure. Per the germline V gene, CDR1 is SGHTA and CDR2 is FQGNSA. With 4 bases clipped from V and 3 bases from J, the junction kept 6 bases outside the gene matches. There are 14 residues in the CDR3. Study findings and constraints: Following DPC sensitization, TCRs present above 1 in 1000 frequency showed no change.

MiXCR, run by TCRdb on the RACE reads, gives a single entry per CDR3 protein. This table holds 95,000 to 150,000 distinct CDR3 sequences, about 13% found once. The TCR comes from a woman aged 18 to 35 with alopecia areata. Some clones in this sample may be carry-over from other donors' samples. The V call is TRBV7-2, the J call TRBJ2-7, with 7 bases matching TRBD1. The input for sequencing was whole blood, taken in connection with sensitization to the hapten diphenylcyclopropenone (DPC). CDR3 DNA: TGTGCCAGCAGCTCGGGGACAGAACTCTACGAGCAGTACTTC. It yields the protein CASSSGTELYEQYF.